The sequence of this TCR beta chain was determined in a study of blood T cells in healthy people across ages. Study-level information: There was about one barcoded beta molecule captured by template switching per two T cells.

The second PCR ran about 6 to 11 cycles with a sample-barcoded 5' primer and J-beta primers. TCRdb called the 5' RACE reads again in MiXCR, with one record for every CDR3 protein. Of about 730,000 distinct CDR3 sequences in the sample, around 46% were seen once. On this clonotype: The junction departs from the called germline gene at one end, perhaps through a read error.

The CDR3 contains 15 residues. Germline values: CDR1 SGHRS, CDR2 YFSETQ. The sequenced sample was blood. The chain couples TRBV5-1 to TRBJ2-1; no clear D. This TCR was recovered from a woman aged 60 to 75 in good health. The CDR3 bases are TGCGCCGGCAGCAAGGGCTGGAGCTCCTACAATGAGCAGTTCTTC. It specifies CAGSKGWSSYNEQFF.